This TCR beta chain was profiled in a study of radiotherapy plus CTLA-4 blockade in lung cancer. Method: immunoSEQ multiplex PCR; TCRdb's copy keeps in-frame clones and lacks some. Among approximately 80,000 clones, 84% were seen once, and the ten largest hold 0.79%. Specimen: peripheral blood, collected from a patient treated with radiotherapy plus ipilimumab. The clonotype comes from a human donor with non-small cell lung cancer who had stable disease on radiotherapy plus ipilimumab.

CDR3 protein: CASSLTSGGTGELFF. The CDR3 region has the DNA TGTGCCAGCAGCTTAACTAGCGGGGGCACCGGGGAGCTGTTTTTT. This chain connects TRBV11-3 to TRBJ2-2; 11 positions agree with TRBD2. Trimming removed 2 bases from V and 4 bases from J; junction bases left unmatched: 0. CDR3 size: 15 residues. Germline CDR1 and CDR2: SGHNT and YENEEA. Variable domain in full (rest from reference TRBV11-3 and TRBJ2-2): EAGVVQSPRYKIIEKKQPVAFWCNPISGHNTLYWYLQNLGQGPELLIRYENEEAVDDSQLPKDRFSAERLKGVDSTLKIQPAELGDSAVYLCASSLTSGGTGELFFGEGSRLTVL.